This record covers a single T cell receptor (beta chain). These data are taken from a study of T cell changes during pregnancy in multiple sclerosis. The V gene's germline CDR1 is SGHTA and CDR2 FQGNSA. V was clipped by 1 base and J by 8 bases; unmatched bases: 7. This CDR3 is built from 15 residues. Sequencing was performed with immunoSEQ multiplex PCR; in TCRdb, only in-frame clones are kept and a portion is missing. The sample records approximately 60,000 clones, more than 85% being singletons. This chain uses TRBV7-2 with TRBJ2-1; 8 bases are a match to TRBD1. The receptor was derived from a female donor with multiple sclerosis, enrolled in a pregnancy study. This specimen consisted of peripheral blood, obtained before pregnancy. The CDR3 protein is CASSLGTGGIHEQFF. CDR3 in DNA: TGTGCCAGCAGCTTAGGCACAGGGGGAATCCATGAGCAGTTCTTC.